These 10 T cell receptor beta chains originate from one sample sequenced in a study of CDR3 diversity in severe acne. TCRdb re-analysed the PCR reads in MiXCR, keeping a single row per CDR3 protein. The profile shows under 100,000 distinct CDR3 sequences, 45% to 50% of them singletons. Material: blood. All receptors derive from a male donor in good health, serving as a control.

The rearrangement uses TRBV24-1 and TRBJ2-5; TRBD2 matches at 14 bases. Trimming cost V 1 base and J 7 bases; bases outside gene matches: 4. This CDR3 contains 16 residues. From germline, CDR1 is KGHDR and CDR2 SFDVKD. The CDR3 here is CATSDFDGTSGRTQYF. The CDR3 DNA reads TGTGCCACCAGTGATTTTGATGGGACTAGCGGGAGGACCCAGTACTTC.

In its sample, this clonotype was seen a few times. This chain links TRBV6-6 with TRBJ1-1; D is unresolved. CDR1 MNHNY and CDR2 SVGAGI come from the germline V gene (reference sequence). The CDR3 covers 16 residues. The germline V and J ends were trimmed by 5 bases and 4 bases, with 20 bases remaining between them. CDR3 bases: TGTGCCAGCAGTGGGCTGCCAGCGCCCACCGCCACTGAAGCTTTCTTT. The encoded protein is CASSGLPAPTATEAFF.

The V and J genes are TRBV20-1 and TRBJ1-6, with D perhaps TRBD1 (5 bases). The germline V and J ends were trimmed by 5 bases and 9 bases, with 14 bases remaining between them. This CDR3 comprises 13 residues. Germline V gene data show CDR1 as DFQATT and CDR2 as SNEGSKA (reference sequence). The CDR3 here is CSAGGEGSSPLHF. CDR3 nucleotide sequence: TGCAGTGCTGGGGGGGAGGGTAGTTCACCCCTCCACTTT.

This clonotype showed up many times. This clone may be a read error of a much larger clone one base away. The chain links TRBV2 to TRBJ2-3; D remains unclear. Germline CDR1 and CDR2: SNHLY and FYNNEI. CDR3 length equals 12 residues. The CDR3 DNA sequence: TGTGCCAGCAGTTTCACGGAAGATTCGCAGTATTTT. Protein product: CASSFTEDSQYF. The whole variable domain, remainder taken from reference TRBV2 and TRBJ2-3, is EPEVTQTPSHQVTQMGQEVILRCVPISNHLYFYWYRQILGQKVEFLVSFYNNEISEKSEIFDDQFSVERPDGSNFTLKIRSTKLEDSAMYFCASSFTEDSQYFGPGTRLTVL.

V is TRBV6-5 and J is TRBJ1-3; D not resolved. Germline-derived CDR1 and CDR2 are MNHEY and SVGAGI. The V end was cut by 8 bases, the J end by 0 bases, with 23 bases between. There are 18 residues in the CDR3. The CDR3: CASSYSAGRYYSGNTIYF. In nucleotides, the CDR3 is TGTGCCAGCTCCTACTCGGCTGGCAGGTACTACTCTGGAAACACCATATATTTT.

The chain combines TRBV7-8 with TRBJ2-1, with D tentatively TRBD2 (7 bases). Germline CDR1 and CDR2: SGHVS and FQNEAQ. The CDR3 length is 12 residues. Between the trimmed V and J ends, which lost 9 bases and 7 bases, there was a span of 13 bases. The CDR3 DNA sequence: TGTGCCAGTAGGGGGAGGGGGAATGAGCAGTTCTTC. Its translation: CASRGRGNEQFF.

The chain has TRBV24-1 and TRBJ2-7; TRBD1 is a possible D gene (6 bases). Trimming took 4 bases from V and 3 from J, leaving 18 bases between them. The CDR3 consists of 16 residues. Looked up from germline, CDR1 is KGHDR and CDR2 is SFDVKD. CDR3 residues: CATSEARQQGIYEQYF. The CDR3 DNA sequence: TGTGCCACCAGTGAAGCGCGACAGCAGGGGATCTACGAGCAGTACTTC.

The genes are TRBV9 and TRBJ1-2; 8 nucleotides agree with TRBD1. The CDR3 runs to 15 residues. Germline CDR1 is SGDLS and CDR2 is YYNGEE. After removal of 3 bases from V and 3 bases from J, the junction contained 7 bases not matched to a gene. The DNA for the CDR3 is TGTGCCAGCAGCGCCGGGCAGGGGGCGGACTATGGCTACACCTTC. Translating gives CASSAGQGADYGYTF.

V usage is TRBV10-2 and J usage is TRBJ2-1; D is undetermined. Trimming took off 8 bases at V and 4 bases at J, with 6 bases between the two ends. Germline lookup yields CDR1 WSHSY and CDR2 SAAADI. This CDR3 has 11 amino acids. This CDR3 reads CASGGYNEQFF. The DNA for the CDR3 is TGCGCCAGCGGCGGATACAATGAGCAGTTCTTC.

The chain is built from TRBV9 and TRBJ2-7, with D perhaps TRBD2 (5 bases). V lost 0 bases to trimming and J lost 4 bases, with 8 bases between them. The CDR3 totals 13 residues. The germline CDR1 and CDR2 sequences are SGDLS and YYNGEE. DNA for the CDR3: TGTGCCAGCAGCGTAGCGGGAACATACGAGCAGTACTTC. It yields the protein CASSVAGTYEQYF.